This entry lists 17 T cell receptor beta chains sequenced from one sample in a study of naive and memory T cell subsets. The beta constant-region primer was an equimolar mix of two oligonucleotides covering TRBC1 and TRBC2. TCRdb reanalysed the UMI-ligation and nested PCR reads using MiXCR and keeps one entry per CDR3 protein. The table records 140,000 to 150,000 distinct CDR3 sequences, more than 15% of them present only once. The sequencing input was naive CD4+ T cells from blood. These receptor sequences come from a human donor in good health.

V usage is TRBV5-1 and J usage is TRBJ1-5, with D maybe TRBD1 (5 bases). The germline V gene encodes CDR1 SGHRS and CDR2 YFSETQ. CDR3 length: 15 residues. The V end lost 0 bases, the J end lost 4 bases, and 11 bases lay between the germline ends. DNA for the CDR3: TGCGCCAGCAGCTTGGAAGGGGTAGGGAATCAGCCCCAGCATTTT. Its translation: CASSLEGVGNQPQHF.

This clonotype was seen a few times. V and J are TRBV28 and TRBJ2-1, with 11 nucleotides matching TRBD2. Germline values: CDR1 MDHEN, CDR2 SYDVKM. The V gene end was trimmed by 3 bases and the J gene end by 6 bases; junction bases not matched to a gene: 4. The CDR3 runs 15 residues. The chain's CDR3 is CASSFLAGGFNEQFF. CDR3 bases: TGTGCCAGCAGTTTCCTAGCGGGAGGATTCAATGAGCAGTTCTTC.

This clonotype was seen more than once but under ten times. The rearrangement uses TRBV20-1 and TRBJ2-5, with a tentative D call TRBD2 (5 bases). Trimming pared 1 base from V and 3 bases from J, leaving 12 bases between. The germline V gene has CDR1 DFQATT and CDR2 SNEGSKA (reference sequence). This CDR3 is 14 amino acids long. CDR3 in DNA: TGCAGTGCTAGAGCCCTAGCAGTGAAAGAGACCCAGTACTTC. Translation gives CSARALAVKETQYF.

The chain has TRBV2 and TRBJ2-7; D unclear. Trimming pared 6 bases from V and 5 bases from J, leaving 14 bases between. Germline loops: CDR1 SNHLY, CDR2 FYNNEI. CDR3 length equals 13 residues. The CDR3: CASRPNWVDEQYF. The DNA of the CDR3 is TGTGCCAGCAGGCCTAACTGGGTGGACGAGCAGTACTTC.

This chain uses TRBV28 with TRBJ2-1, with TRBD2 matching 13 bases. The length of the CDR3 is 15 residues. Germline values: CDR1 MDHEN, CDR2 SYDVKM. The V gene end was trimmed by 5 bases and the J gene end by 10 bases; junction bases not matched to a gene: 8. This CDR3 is CASSRRTSGSVEQFF. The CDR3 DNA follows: TGTGCCAGCAGTCGAAGGACTAGCGGGAGCGTCGAGCAGTTCTTC.

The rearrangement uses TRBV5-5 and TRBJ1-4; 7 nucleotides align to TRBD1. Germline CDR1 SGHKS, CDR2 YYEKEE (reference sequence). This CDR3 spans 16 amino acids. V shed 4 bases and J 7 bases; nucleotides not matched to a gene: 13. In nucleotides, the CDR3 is TGTGCCAGCAGCACCGGGGACAGACGATTGACTGAAAAACTGTTTTTT. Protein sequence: CASSTGDRRLTEKLFF.

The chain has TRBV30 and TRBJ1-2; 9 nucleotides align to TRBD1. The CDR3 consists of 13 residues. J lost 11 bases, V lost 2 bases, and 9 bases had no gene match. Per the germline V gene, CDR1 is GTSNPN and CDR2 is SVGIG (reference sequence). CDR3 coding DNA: TGTGCCTGGAGTTTACAGGGGGCTGTGGGTTACACCTTC. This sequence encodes CAWSLQGAVGYTF.

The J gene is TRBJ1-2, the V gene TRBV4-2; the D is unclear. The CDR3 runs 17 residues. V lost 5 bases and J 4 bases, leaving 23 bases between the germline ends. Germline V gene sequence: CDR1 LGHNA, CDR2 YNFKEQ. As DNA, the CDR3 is TGTGCCAGCAGCACCACAACCTCAGGCCCGATTGCCTATGGCTACACCTTC. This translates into CASSTTTSGPIAYGYTF.

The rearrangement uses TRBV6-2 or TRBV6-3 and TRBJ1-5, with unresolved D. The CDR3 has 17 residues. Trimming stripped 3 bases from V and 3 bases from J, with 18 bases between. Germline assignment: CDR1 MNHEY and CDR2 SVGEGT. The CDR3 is CASSYRSSQIANQPQHF. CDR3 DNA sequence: TGTGCCAGCAGTTATCGGTCCTCGCAGATTGCCAATCAGCCCCAGCATTTT.

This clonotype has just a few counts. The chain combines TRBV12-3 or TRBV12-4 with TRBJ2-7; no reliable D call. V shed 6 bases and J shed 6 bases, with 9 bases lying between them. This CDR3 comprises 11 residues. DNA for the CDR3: TGTGCCAGCAGCCCAGCCCTCGAGCAGTACTTC. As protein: CASSPALEQYF.

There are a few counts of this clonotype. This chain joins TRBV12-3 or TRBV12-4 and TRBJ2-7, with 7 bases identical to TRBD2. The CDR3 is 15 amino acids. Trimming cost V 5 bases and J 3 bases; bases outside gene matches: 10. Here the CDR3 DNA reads TGTGCCAGCAGTGACCCTGGGGGAGGGTTCTACGAGCAGTACTTC. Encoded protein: CASSDPGGGFYEQYF.

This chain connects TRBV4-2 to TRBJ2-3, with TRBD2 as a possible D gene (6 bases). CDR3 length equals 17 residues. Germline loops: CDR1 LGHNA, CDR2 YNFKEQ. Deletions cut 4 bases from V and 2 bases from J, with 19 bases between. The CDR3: CASSPDPSVQNTDTQYF. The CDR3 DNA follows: TGTGCCAGCAGCCCAGACCCTAGCGTTCAGAACACAGATACGCAGTATTTT.

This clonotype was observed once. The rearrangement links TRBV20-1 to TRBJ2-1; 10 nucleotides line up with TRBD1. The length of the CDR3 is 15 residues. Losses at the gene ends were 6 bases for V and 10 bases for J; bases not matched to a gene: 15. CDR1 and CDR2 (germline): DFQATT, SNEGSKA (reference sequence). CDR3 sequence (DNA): TGCAGTGCCAAGCTGCCGGGACAGGGGTTTGGCGAGCAGTTCTTC. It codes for CSAKLPGQGFGEQFF.

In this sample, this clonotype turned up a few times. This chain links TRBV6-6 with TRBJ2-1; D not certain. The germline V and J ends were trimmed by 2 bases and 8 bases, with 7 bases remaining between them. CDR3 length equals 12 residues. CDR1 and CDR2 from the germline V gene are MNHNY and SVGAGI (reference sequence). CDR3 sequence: CASSYPEYEQFF. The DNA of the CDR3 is TGTGCCAGCAGTTACCCGGAGTATGAGCAGTTCTTC.

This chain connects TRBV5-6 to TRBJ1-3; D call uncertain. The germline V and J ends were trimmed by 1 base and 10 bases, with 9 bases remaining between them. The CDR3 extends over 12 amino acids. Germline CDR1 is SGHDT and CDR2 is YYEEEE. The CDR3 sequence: CASSLLGDTIYF. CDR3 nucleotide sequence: TGTGCCAGCAGCTTGTTGGGTGATACCATATATTTT.

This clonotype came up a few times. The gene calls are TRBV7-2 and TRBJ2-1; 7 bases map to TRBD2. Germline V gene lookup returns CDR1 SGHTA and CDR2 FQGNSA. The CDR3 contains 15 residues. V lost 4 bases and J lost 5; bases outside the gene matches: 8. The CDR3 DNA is TGTGCCAGCAGCTCCGGGGGAGGGAGGCACAATGAGCAGTTCTTC. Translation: CASSSGGGRHNEQFF.

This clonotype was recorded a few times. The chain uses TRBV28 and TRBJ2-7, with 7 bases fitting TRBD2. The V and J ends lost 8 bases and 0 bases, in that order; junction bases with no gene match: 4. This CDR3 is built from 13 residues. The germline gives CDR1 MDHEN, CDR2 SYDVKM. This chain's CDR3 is CASGGGSSYEQYF. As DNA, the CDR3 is TGTGCCAGCGGCGGCGGGAGCTCCTACGAGCAGTACTTC.